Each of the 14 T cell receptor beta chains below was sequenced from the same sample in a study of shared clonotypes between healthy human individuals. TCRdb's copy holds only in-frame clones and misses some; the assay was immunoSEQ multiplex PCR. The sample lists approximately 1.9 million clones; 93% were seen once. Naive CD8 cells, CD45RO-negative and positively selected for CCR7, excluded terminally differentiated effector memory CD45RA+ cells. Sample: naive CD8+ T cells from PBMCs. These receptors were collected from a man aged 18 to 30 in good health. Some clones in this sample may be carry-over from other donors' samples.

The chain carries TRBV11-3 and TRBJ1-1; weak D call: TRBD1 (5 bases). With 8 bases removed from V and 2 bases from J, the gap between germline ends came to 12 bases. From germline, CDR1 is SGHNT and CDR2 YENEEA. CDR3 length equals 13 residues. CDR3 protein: CASSTDRNTEAFF. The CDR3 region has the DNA TGTGCCAGCTCGACAGACAGAAACACTGAAGCTTTCTTT.

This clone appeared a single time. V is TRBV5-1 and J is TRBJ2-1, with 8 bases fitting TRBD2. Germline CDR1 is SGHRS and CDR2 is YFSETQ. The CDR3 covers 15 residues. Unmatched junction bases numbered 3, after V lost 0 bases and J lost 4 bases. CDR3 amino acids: CASSLVSGTYNEQFF. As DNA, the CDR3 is TGCGCCAGCAGCTTGGTTAGCGGGACTTACAATGAGCAGTTCTTC.

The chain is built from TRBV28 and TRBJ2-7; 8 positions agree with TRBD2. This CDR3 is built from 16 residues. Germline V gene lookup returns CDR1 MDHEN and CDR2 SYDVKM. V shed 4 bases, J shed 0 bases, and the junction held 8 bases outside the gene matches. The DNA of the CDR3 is TGTGCCAGCAGTTCACAGCGGGAGTGGATCTCCTACGAGCAGTACTTC. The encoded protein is CASSSQREWISYEQYF.

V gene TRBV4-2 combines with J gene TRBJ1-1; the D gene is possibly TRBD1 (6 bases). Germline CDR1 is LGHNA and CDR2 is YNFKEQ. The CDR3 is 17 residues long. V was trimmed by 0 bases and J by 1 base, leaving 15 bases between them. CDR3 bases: TGTGCCAGCAGCCAAGATGGGGGCGGGGGCGAGAACACTGAAGCTTTCTTT. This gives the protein CASSQDGGGGENTEAFF.

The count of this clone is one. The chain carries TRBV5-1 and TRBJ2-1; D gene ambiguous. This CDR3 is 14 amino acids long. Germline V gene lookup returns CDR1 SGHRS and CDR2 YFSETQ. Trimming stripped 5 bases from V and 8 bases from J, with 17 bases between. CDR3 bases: TGCGCCAGCAGTCTTCGGGCCCCCTGGGATGAGCAGTTCTTC. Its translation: CASSLRAPWDEQFF.

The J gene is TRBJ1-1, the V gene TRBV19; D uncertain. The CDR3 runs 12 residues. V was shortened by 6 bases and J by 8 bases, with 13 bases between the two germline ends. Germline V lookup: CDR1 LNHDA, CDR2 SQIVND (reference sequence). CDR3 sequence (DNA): TGTGCCAGTAGCCCTCGCGCGGGGGAAGCTTTCTTT. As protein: CASSPRAGEAFF.

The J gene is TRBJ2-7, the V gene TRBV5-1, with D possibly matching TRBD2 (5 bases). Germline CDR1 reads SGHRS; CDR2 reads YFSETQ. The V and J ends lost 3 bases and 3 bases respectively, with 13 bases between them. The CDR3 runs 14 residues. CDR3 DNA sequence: TGCGCCAGCAGCTGGGCAACGGGGAGCTACGAGCAGTACTTC. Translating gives CASSWATGSYEQYF.

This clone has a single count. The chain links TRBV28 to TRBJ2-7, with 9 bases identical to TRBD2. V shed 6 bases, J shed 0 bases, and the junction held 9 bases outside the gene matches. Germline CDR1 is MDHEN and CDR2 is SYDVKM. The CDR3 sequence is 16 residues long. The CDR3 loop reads CASSTGTSRSSYEQYF. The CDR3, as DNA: TGTGCCAGCAGCACCGGGACTAGCAGGAGCTCCTACGAGCAGTACTTC.

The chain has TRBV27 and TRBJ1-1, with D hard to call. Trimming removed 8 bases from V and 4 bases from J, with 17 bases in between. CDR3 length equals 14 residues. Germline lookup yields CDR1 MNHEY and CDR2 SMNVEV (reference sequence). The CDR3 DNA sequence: TGTGCCAGCTTAGAAAAGGAGGGAAGCACTGAAGCTTTCTTT. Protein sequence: CASLEKEGSTEAFF.

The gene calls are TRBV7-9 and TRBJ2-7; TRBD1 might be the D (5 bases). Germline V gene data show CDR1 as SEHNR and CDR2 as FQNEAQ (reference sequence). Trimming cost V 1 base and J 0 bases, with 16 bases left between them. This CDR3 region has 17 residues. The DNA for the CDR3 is TGTGCCAGCAGCTTAGACGGTTCGACAGTGCTCTCCTACGAGCAGTACTTC. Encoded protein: CASSLDGSTVLSYEQYF.

The CDR3 protein is CASSSLDHEQFF. In nucleotides, the CDR3 is TGTGCCAGCAGCTCCTTGGACCATGAGCAGTTCTTC. The chain joins TRBV7-9 to TRBJ2-1; D unresolved. V was cut by 4 bases and J by 8 bases, with 9 bases left in between. Per germline, CDR1 SEHNR and CDR2 FQNEAQ (reference sequence). The CDR3 is made up of 12 amino acids.

This CDR3 reads CASSFGDGVQETQYF. As DNA, the CDR3 is TGTGCCAGCAGCTTTGGTGATGGAGTGCAAGAGACCCAGTACTTC. The chain links TRBV7-9 to TRBJ2-5; D gene unclear. The ends were cut back, 3 bases at V and 2 bases at J, with 13 bases in the middle. Per germline, CDR1 SEHNR and CDR2 FQNEAQ (reference sequence). The length of the CDR3 is 15 residues.

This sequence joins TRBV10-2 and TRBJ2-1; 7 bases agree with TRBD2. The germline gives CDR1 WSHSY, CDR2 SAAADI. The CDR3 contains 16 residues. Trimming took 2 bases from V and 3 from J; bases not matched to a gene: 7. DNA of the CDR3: TGCGCCAGCAGTGAGACCGGACTAGGAGGCTACAATGAGCAGTTCTTC. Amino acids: CASSETGLGGYNEQFF.

The CDR3, as DNA: TGTGCCAGCAGACCCGACAGGGGTCCTGAAAAACTGTTTTTT. It specifies CASRPDRGPEKLFF. The chain has TRBV27 and TRBJ1-4; 8 bases fit TRBD1. Germline CDR1 MNHEY, CDR2 SMNVEV (reference sequence). V gave up 6 bases and J gave up 7 bases; unmatched junction bases: 7. The CDR3 runs 14 residues.